This T cell receptor beta chain was observed in a study of T-cell memory formation after mild COVID-19. Study-wide background: Among the donors, TCR clusters were largely specific to each donor. Study conclusions and caveats: Second-wave clones peaking on day 37 lacked confirmed SARS-CoV-2 specificity.

This clonotype was detected many times. Its cognate antigen is unknown. In TCRdb, the 5' RACE reads were re-called with MiXCR into one record per CDR3 protein. This sample has about 100,000 distinct CDR3 sequences, with 8.5% to 14% found just once. The CDR3 spans 16 residues. J lost 3 bases, V lost 0 bases, and 3 bases had no gene match. Sample: PBMCs or a T cell subset sorted from them (not recorded which). This chain uses TRBV12-3 or TRBV12-4 with TRBJ2-7, with TRBD2 matching over 12 bases. The receptor comes from a young man who had mild COVID-19 (a few samples of this study predate the infection). Cell type and time point are not known. CDR3 DNA: TGTGCCAGCAGTTTAGCGAGGACTAGCGGGGACTACGAGCAGTACTTC. Amino acid sequence: CASSLARTSGDYEQYF.